The 12 T cell receptor beta chains below come from one sample, sequenced in a study of human T cells and chemical hapten exposure. Regarding time point: pre-sensitization, week 0. Treatment in this sample: therapeutic diphenylcyclopropenone sensitization with weekly scalp DPC. Someone pulled total RNA out of unfractionated whole blood. TCRdb re-derived calls from the RACE reads in MiXCR, one entry per CDR3 protein. The data show approximately 50,000 distinct CDR3 sequences, about 9.6% seen once. Material: whole blood, obtained in connection with sensitization to the hapten diphenylcyclopropenone (DPC). The receptors were sampled from a woman aged 25-40 years with alopecia areata. Some clones in this sample may be carry-over from other donors' samples.

This clonotype has at least ten counts. The chain uses TRBV12-3 or TRBV12-4 and TRBJ1-4; 8 nucleotides match TRBD1. There are 14 residues in the CDR3. V lost 5 bases, J lost 7 bases, and 6 bases stayed unmatched. In DNA form, the CDR3 reads TGTGCCAGCAGTCGAGGACAGGGAAGTGAAAAACTGTTTTTT. Amino acid sequence: CASSRGQGSEKLFF.

This clonotype has more than one count but fewer than ten. The rearrangement joins TRBV20-1 to TRBJ2-1; a possible D gene is TRBD2 (5 bases). The CDR3 is made up of 15 amino acids. Germline V gives CDR1 DFQATT, CDR2 SNEGSKA (reference sequence). The ends were cut back, 0 bases at V and 8 bases at J, with 17 bases in the middle. Here the CDR3 DNA reads TGCAGTGCTAGAGAGGGAGCGTCCAAGGGCCATGAGCAGTTCTTC. It is translated as CSAREGASKGHEQFF.

This clonotype has just a few counts. The rearrangement links TRBV5-5 to TRBJ1-1, with D maybe TRBD1 (5 bases). The CDR3 has 14 amino acids. Germline lookup yields CDR1 SGHKS and CDR2 YYEKEE (reference sequence). The V and J ends lost 3 bases and 3 bases respectively, with 12 bases between them. CDR3 sequence reads: CASSWGSRDTEAFF. In DNA form, the CDR3 reads TGTGCCAGCAGCTGGGGGAGTAGGGACACTGAAGCTTTCTTT.

This clonotype was detected many times. V usage is TRBV24-1 and J usage is TRBJ2-3; the match to TRBD2 covers 9 bases. After removal of 7 bases from V and 2 bases from J, the junction contained 12 bases not matched to a gene. This CDR3 has 17 amino acids. CDR1 is KGHDR and CDR2 is SFDVKD in the germline V gene. CDR3 in DNA: TGTGCCACCAGCGACAGACGTAGCGGGGGCTTCACAGATACGCAGTATTTT. Residues: CATSDRRSGGFTDTQYF.

This clonotype was detected many times. This chain connects TRBV11-1 to TRBJ1-6; D unclear. Germline V lookup: CDR1 SGHAT, CDR2 FQDESV (reference sequence). CDR3 length: 14 amino acids. V was trimmed by 3 bases and J by 4 bases, leaving 7 bases between them. The CDR3 spells CASSLTGYNSPLHF. In nucleotides, the CDR3 is TGTGCCAGCAGCTTGACGGGATATAATTCACCCCTCCACTTT.

This clonotype is a singleton in its sample. The chain employs TRBV30 and TRBJ2-6; D possibly uses TRBD1 or TRBD2 (5 bases each). The germline gives CDR1 GTSNPN, CDR2 SVGIG (reference sequence). V was shortened by 7 bases and J by 0 bases, with 19 bases between the two germline ends. The CDR3 has 17 amino acids. CDR3 protein: CAYETGRSLSGANVLTF. The CDR3 DNA sequence: TGTGCCTACGAAACGGGACGAAGTCTCTCTGGGGCCAACGTCCTGACTTTC.

This clonotype was detected only a few times. The chain has TRBV6-1 and TRBJ2-1, with 7 positions matching TRBD1. V trimming: 6 bases; J trimming: 4 bases; junction bases outside the gene matches: 6. The CDR3 is 14 residues long. Germline values: CDR1 MNHNS, CDR2 SASEGT. The CDR3 loop reads CASREPGQYNEQFF. In DNA form, the CDR3 reads TGTGCCAGCAGGGAACCGGGACAGTACAATGAGCAGTTCTTC.

This chain links TRBV4-3 with TRBJ2-3; D remains ambiguous. The CDR3 is 14 amino acids. Germline-derived CDR1 and CDR2 are LGHNA and YSLEER. Trimming shortened V by 1 base and J by 1 base, and 6 bases separated the two germline ends. CDR3 nucleotide sequence: TGCGCCAGCAGCCAAGGCAGCCGCACAGATACGCAGTATTTT. Translating it yields CASSQGSRTDTQYF.

This clonotype was picked up a small number of times. This sequence joins TRBV5-1 and TRBJ2-7; 7 bases align to TRBD2. Looked up from germline, CDR1 is SGHRS and CDR2 is YFSETQ. Trimming cost V 4 bases and J 2 bases; bases outside gene matches: 9. The CDR3 consists of 15 residues. CDR3 region: CASSRAGTFTYEQYF. The CDR3 DNA reads as TGCGCCAGCAGCCGAGCGGGGACTTTTACCTACGAGCAGTACTTC.

This clonotype was observed a handful of times. V and J are TRBV6-2 or TRBV6-3 and TRBJ2-7, with 7 nucleotides matching TRBD2. Trimming took 2 bases from V and 0 from J; bases not matched to a gene: 4. CDR1 is MNHEY, CDR2 SVGEGT, per germline. The length of the CDR3 is 15 residues. As DNA, the CDR3 is TGTGCCAGCAGTTACGGCCGGGACTACTCCTACGAGCAGTACTTC. The encoded protein is CASSYGRDYSYEQYF.

This chain joins TRBV19 and TRBJ1-5; D gene ambiguous. Trimming took off 2 bases at V and 4 bases at J, with 12 bases between the two ends. Per germline, CDR1 LNHDA and CDR2 SQIVND (reference sequence). The CDR3 consists of 15 residues. CDR3 in DNA: TGTGCCAGTAGTATACAGTGGCAGCCGAATCAGCCCCAGCATTTT. Translation: CASSIQWQPNQPQHF.

This clonotype was counted between two and nine times. This rearrangement joins TRBV12-3 or TRBV12-4 to TRBJ1-2; D unresolved. The CDR3 is 12 residues long. Trimming removed 5 bases from V and 1 base from J, with 5 bases in between. This CDR3 is CASSLNNYGYTF. In DNA, the CDR3 is TGTGCCAGCAGTCTTAATAACTATGGCTACACCTTC.